The clone carrying this T cell receptor (beta chain) was observed a handful of times. Together with a sample-barcoded 5' primer, a J-beta primer mix was included in a second PCR lasting about 6 to 11 cycles. TCRdb processed the 5' RACE reads anew with MiXCR; each CDR3 protein has one entry. This table holds 800,000 to 950,000 distinct CDR3 sequences, about 48% found once. The data originate from a study of blood T cells in healthy people across ages. The CDR3 loop spans 15 amino acids. Trimming left V 1 base short and J 6 bases short, with 15 bases between. CDR1 and CDR2 from the germline V gene are SEHNR and FQNEAQ (reference sequence).

This clonotype originated in a man aged 25 to 45 in good health. Sequencing was performed on blood. V and J are TRBV7-9 and TRBJ1-2; D might be TRBD1 (6 bases). The CDR3 protein is CASSLVQGPVDGYTF. CDR3 DNA sequence: TGTGCCAGCAGCTTAGTACAGGGACCGGTAGATGGCTACACCTTC.